A selection of T cell receptor beta chains follows, all from one sample in a study of cytomegalovirus exposure and HLA in healthy donors. Libraries were prepared by immunoSEQ multiplex PCR; TCRdb keeps only in-frame clonotypes and omits some of them. The sample lists under 100,000 clones, about 74% occurring once. Sample: PBMCs. These receptors came from a woman aged 45-60 years in good health and CMV-seropositive. Both conserved end residues are part of each CDR3. Fields, in order: V gene, J gene, CDR3 protein.

TRBV11-2	TRBJ2-3	CASRSLAGRGRATQYF
TRBV5-1	TRBJ1-2	CASSLLGQGGLHGYTF
TRBV7-3	TRBJ2-2	CASSASGGSGELFF
TRBV11-3	TRBJ2-1	CASSVGGTRFNEQFF
TRBV11-2	TRBJ2-1	CASSLDRGTAGNEQFF
TRBV29-1	TRBJ1-1	CSATLQASTEAFF
TRBV5-6	TRBJ1-6	CASSLPGQGTPLHF
TRBV7-2	TRBJ2-3	CASSLYGTSGSTDTQYF
TRBV2	TRBJ1-1	CAPRRGTEAFF
TRBV19	TRBJ1-5	CASSGQDRYNQPQHF
TRBV11-2	TRBJ2-7	CASSPGTGTYEQYF
TRBV7-9	TRBJ1-2	CASSLGAGRDGYTF
TRBV27	TRBJ2-7	CASRTEEQYF
TRBV7-3	TRBJ2-3	CASSPNSLAHTDTQYF
TRBV4-3	TRBJ2-3	CASSQEIASDTQYF
TRBV4-1	TRBJ1-4	CASSQDLDRVREKLFF
TRBV6-1	TRBJ2-3	CASSGVTSGRRSDTQYF
TRBV7-9	TRBJ2-5	CASSLGLAGAETQYF
TRBV9	TRBJ2-7	CASSTRFESYEQYF
TRBV5-5	TRBJ2-1	CASSLEGLEWLSEQFF
TRBV6-1	TRBJ2-7	CASSRDESYEQYF
TRBV7-9	TRBJ1-1	CASSFYRDGNTEAFF
TRBV2	TRBJ2-7	CASGTGTGGYEQYF
TRBV7-6	TRBJ1-4	CASMAGVSGVGTNEKLFF
TRBV5-4	TRBJ1-4	CASTLQGSNEKLFF
TRBV19	TRBJ1-3	CASSPVPGTGNTIYF
TRBV5-1	TRBJ2-7	CASSLETGAGEQYF
TRBV6-1	TRBJ1-5	CASLEFSNQPQHF
TRBV7-9	TRBJ2-7	CASSLAGGGSYEQYF
TRBV10-1	TRBJ1-1	CATRQYMNTEAFF
TRBV29-1	TRBJ2-3	CSDRQGTDTQYF
TRBV30	TRBJ1-2	CASQQDYGYTF
TRBV23-1	TRBJ1-5	CASSQGPGYSNQPQHF
TRBV7-2	TRBJ2-2	CASSNPIGQLWAGELFF
TRBV11-2	TRBJ2-3	CASRAMDRGGTDTQYF
TRBV27	TRBJ1-5	CASSLSRQGRNQPQHF
TRBV30	TRBJ2-5	CAWSSGGETQYF
TRBV5-4	TRBJ2-2	CASSFGTSANTGELFF
TRBV7-8	TRBJ1-1	CASSLKINTEAFF
TRBV28	-	CASSLGAGVYEQYF
TRBV5-1	TRBJ2-1	CASSLEGVEQFF
TRBV13	TRBJ2-3	CASSPVAGGTDTQYF
TRBV20-1	TRBJ1-1	CSAGEESEAFF
TRBV29-1	TRBJ2-5	CSVVGVRLAFAETQYF
TRBV19	TRBJ2-5	CASSTDRRETQYF
TRBV28	TRBJ2-7	CASSLEGSNYEQYF
TRBV5-6	TRBJ1-2	CASSLGGGPYGYTF
TRBV28	TRBJ2-1	CASSFGYNEQFF
TRBV28	TRBJ1-5	CRTGNLYSNQPQHF